These T cell receptor beta chains were read from a single sample in a study of cytomegalovirus exposure and HLA in healthy donors. The data were produced by immunoSEQ multiplex PCR, yet TCRdb's version contains in-frame clones alone and is incomplete. In the table there are some 150,000 clones, 60% to 85% of which are singletons. Sequenced: PBMCs. Receptor source: a man aged 25-45 years in good health and CMV-seronegative. Both conserved end residues are part of each CDR3. The D gene is left open where the match is weak. Clone size is stated in some rows and not others, as once, few, many or a class when expanded.

v_gene: TRBV11-2; j_gene: TRBJ2-7; abundance: .; d_gene: .; CDR3nt: TGTGCCAGCAGCTTAGGATGGCCGGCAAGGCGGGACTTC; CDR3aa: CASSLGWPARRDF
v_gene: TRBV2; j_gene: TRBJ1-5; abundance: .; d_gene: .; CDR3nt: TGTGCCAGCAGCGCCGGACTCCCCCAGAATCAGCCCCAGCATTTT; CDR3aa: CASSAGLPQNQPQHF
v_gene: TRBV5-8; j_gene: TRBJ2-3; abundance: .; d_gene: .; CDR3nt: TGCTGTTCACTCCCTAGCACAGATACGCAGTATTTT; CDR3aa: CCSLPSTDTQYF
v_gene: TRBV5-6; j_gene: TRBJ2-5; abundance: few; d_gene: TRBD1; CDR3nt: TGTGCCAGCAGCTCACAGGGGGGTGAAGAGACCCAGTACTTC; CDR3aa: CASSSQGGEETQYF
v_gene: TRBV4-1; j_gene: TRBJ2-3; abundance: .; d_gene: TRBD2; CDR3nt: TGCGCCAGCAGCCAAGGTAGCGGGGGCCCCGATACGCAGTATTTT; CDR3aa: CASSQGSGGPDTQYF
v_gene: TRBV27; j_gene: TRBJ2-2; abundance: few; d_gene: .; CDR3nt: TGTGCCAGCAGTTTAGAGGGGGACGTGAACACCGGGGAGCTGTTTTTT; CDR3aa: CASSLEGDVNTGELFF
v_gene: TRBV5-1; j_gene: TRBJ2-3; abundance: .; d_gene: .; CDR3nt: TGCGCCAGCAGCTCACTGCGAGATACGCAGTATTTT; CDR3aa: CASSSLRDTQYF
v_gene: TRBV28; j_gene: TRBJ2-7; abundance: .; d_gene: .; CDR3nt: TGTGCCAGCAGTACGACACCCTCCTACGAGCAGTACTTC; CDR3aa: CASSTTPSYEQYF
v_gene: TRBV6-5; j_gene: TRBJ1-2; abundance: .; d_gene: TRBD1; CDR3nt: TGTGCCAGCAATAGAGACAGGGCCCTTAACTATGGCTACACCTTC; CDR3aa: CASNRDRALNYGYTF
v_gene: TRBV7-9; j_gene: TRBJ2-3; abundance: few; d_gene: TRBD2; CDR3nt: TGTGCCAGCAGCTTTTGGGCGGGAGGAGATACGCAGTATTTT; CDR3aa: CASSFWAGGDTQYF
v_gene: TRBV27; j_gene: TRBJ2-7; abundance: .; d_gene: .; CDR3nt: TGTGCCAGTCGATCGTCGTCCGGACGGACAACGGAGCAGTACTTC; CDR3aa: CASRSSSGRTTEQYF
v_gene: TRBV11-2; j_gene: TRBJ1-2; abundance: few; d_gene: TRBD1; CDR3nt: TGTGCCAGCAGCTCGGGACAGAACTTCTATGGCTACACCTTC; CDR3aa: CASSSGQNFYGYTF
v_gene: TRBV20-1; j_gene: TRBJ2-1; abundance: once; d_gene: .; CDR3nt: TGCAGTGCAGCCCCGTTTGATGAGCAGTTCTTC; CDR3aa: CSAAPFDEQFF
v_gene: TRBV6-4; j_gene: TRBJ2-1; abundance: .; d_gene: TRBD2; CDR3nt: TGTGCCAGCAGTGACGGACTAGCAGGGCACAATGAGCAGTTCTTC; CDR3aa: CASSDGLAGHNEQFF
v_gene: TRBV19; j_gene: TRBJ1-1; abundance: .; d_gene: TRBD1; CDR3nt: TGTGCCAGTAGTACTGACAGGGCGACTGAAGCTTTCTTT; CDR3aa: CASSTDRATEAFF
v_gene: TRBV28; j_gene: TRBJ2-1; abundance: once; d_gene: .; CDR3nt: TGTGCCAGCAGTCCTCACAGGAGCTCCTACAATGAGCAGTTCTTC; CDR3aa: CASSPHRSSYNEQFF
v_gene: TRBV27; j_gene: TRBJ1-5; abundance: .; d_gene: .; CDR3nt: TGTGCCAGCAGTTTCGGGGGGCGCGATCAGCCCCAGCATTTT; CDR3aa: CASSFGGRDQPQHF
v_gene: TRBV5-1; j_gene: TRBJ1-6; abundance: .; d_gene: .; CDR3nt: TGCGCCAGCAGCGGTGAAGCGTATAATTCACCCCTCCACTTT; CDR3aa: CASSGEAYNSPLHF
v_gene: TRBV7-9; j_gene: TRBJ2-1; abundance: .; d_gene: TRBD2; CDR3nt: TGTGCCAGCAGCCTACGGACTAGCGGGAAAGGAAATGAGCAGTTCTTC; CDR3aa: CASSLRTSGKGNEQFF
v_gene: TRBV28; j_gene: TRBJ1-5; abundance: .; d_gene: .; CDR3nt: TGTGCCAGCAGTCCACGCAGTAGCAATCAGCCCCAGCATTTT; CDR3aa: CASSPRSSNQPQHF
v_gene: TRBV7-6; j_gene: TRBJ2-1; abundance: once; d_gene: .; CDR3nt: TGTGCCAGCAGCTTAAGAAGGGGCACTTGCCATGAGCAGTTCTTC; CDR3aa: CASSLRRGTCHEQFF
v_gene: TRBV6-1; j_gene: TRBJ2-7; abundance: .; d_gene: TRBD1; CDR3nt: TGTGCCAGCAGTGAGACAGGGTCCTACGAGCAGTACTTC; CDR3aa: CASSETGSYEQYF
v_gene: TRBV15; j_gene: TRBJ1-2; abundance: few; d_gene: .; CDR3nt: TGTGCCACCAGCAGAGATAGTAGGACAAATGGCTACACCTTC; CDR3aa: CATSRDSRTNGYTF
v_gene: TRBV9; j_gene: TRBJ2-1; abundance: .; d_gene: .; CDR3nt: TGTGCCAGCAGCGTCAGTAAGAATGAGCAGTTCTTC; CDR3aa: CASSVSKNEQFF
v_gene: TRBV6-6; j_gene: TRBJ1-5; abundance: .; d_gene: .; CDR3nt: TGTGCCAGCAGTTACACTACAGGGAATAGCAATCAGCCCCAGCATTTT; CDR3aa: CASSYTTGNSNQPQHF
v_gene: TRBV27; j_gene: TRBJ2-7; abundance: .; d_gene: .; CDR3nt: TGTGCCAGCAGTAAAAAGGCCGGAGACTACGAGCAGTACTTC; CDR3aa: CASSKKAGDYEQYF
v_gene: TRBV27; j_gene: TRBJ2-6; abundance: .; d_gene: TRBD1; CDR3nt: TGTGCCAGAACGGGACAGCCAAGCTCTGGGGCCAACGTCCTGACTTTC; CDR3aa: CARTGQPSSGANVLTF
v_gene: TRBV28; j_gene: TRBJ2-7; abundance: .; d_gene: .; CDR3nt: TGTGCCAGCAGCGAACTAGACCACGAGCAGTACTTC; CDR3aa: CASSELDHEQYF
v_gene: TRBV15; j_gene: TRBJ2-6; abundance: few; d_gene: .; CDR3nt: TGTGCCACCAGCAGTCCATTGGGGCTCAGGACGGCAGGGGCCAACGTCCTGACTTTC; CDR3aa: CATSSPLGLRTAGANVLTF
v_gene: TRBV11-3; j_gene: TRBJ2-5; abundance: .; d_gene: .; CDR3nt: TGTGCCAGCAGCCCCGGACAGAAAGAGACCCAGTACTTC; CDR3aa: CASSPGQKETQYF
v_gene: TRBV5-1; j_gene: TRBJ2-1; abundance: .; d_gene: TRBD2; CDR3nt: TGCGCCAGCAGCATACTCCCAGCGGGAAACTACAATGAGCAGTTCTTC; CDR3aa: CASSILPAGNYNEQFF
v_gene: TRBV2; j_gene: TRBJ2-7; abundance: .; d_gene: TRBD1; CDR3nt: TGTGCCAGCCTCAGGGGGCATGGCGAGCAGTACTTC; CDR3aa: CASLRGHGEQYF
v_gene: TRBV2; j_gene: TRBJ2-7; abundance: .; d_gene: .; CDR3nt: TGTGCCAGCAGGGAGGACAGCTCCTACGAGCAGTACTTC; CDR3aa: CASREDSSYEQYF
v_gene: TRBV5-1; j_gene: TRBJ2-7; abundance: .; d_gene: TRBD1; CDR3nt: TGCGCCACCAGACAGGGGGAATCCTACGAGCAGTACTTC; CDR3aa: CATRQGESYEQYF
v_gene: TRBV2; j_gene: TRBJ1-3; abundance: .; d_gene: .; CDR3nt: TGTGCCAGCAGTGAAAGGGGGACGGGAAACACCATATATTTT; CDR3aa: CASSERGTGNTIYF
v_gene: TRBV28; j_gene: TRBJ2-7; abundance: once; d_gene: TRBD1; CDR3nt: TGTGCCAGCAGTTTGGGGAGGACAGGGGTAGGGCAGTACTTC; CDR3aa: CASSLGRTGVGQYF
v_gene: TRBV11-2; j_gene: TRBJ1-3; abundance: .; d_gene: .; CDR3nt: TGTGCCAGCAGCCTATTTCCGACAGTTTCTTTCTCTGGAAACACCATATATTTT; CDR3aa: CASSLFPTVSFSGNTIYF
v_gene: TRBV10-1; j_gene: TRBJ2-2; abundance: .; d_gene: .; CDR3nt: TGCGCCAGCAGTGGACCCAGGGGACGGGCCGGGGAGCTGTTTTTT; CDR3aa: CASSGPRGRAGELFF
v_gene: TRBV6-1; j_gene: TRBJ1-5; abundance: few; d_gene: .; CDR3nt: TGTGCCAGCACCCTACAGGGTAGTCAGCCCCAGCATTTT; CDR3aa: CASTLQGSQPQHF
v_gene: TRBV28; j_gene: TRBJ1-4; abundance: .; d_gene: .; CDR3nt: TGTGCCAGCTGCCCCCTAGGGGTAGGGGATGAAAAACTGTTTTTT; CDR3aa: CASCPLGVGDEKLFF
v_gene: TRBV6-5; j_gene: TRBJ2-5; abundance: .; d_gene: TRBD1; CDR3nt: TGTGCCAGCAGACTGAACAGGGGAAAGACCCAGTACTTC; CDR3aa: CASRLNRGKTQYF
v_gene: TRBV5-1; j_gene: TRBJ2-5; abundance: .; d_gene: TRBD1; CDR3nt: TGCGCCAGCAGCCCACCCACAGGGGGCGAGGAGACCCAGTACTTC; CDR3aa: CASSPPTGGEETQYF
v_gene: TRBV25-1; j_gene: TRBJ2-5; abundance: .; d_gene: TRBD1; CDR3nt: TGTGCCAGCAGTGAATCGCTAGGGGGCATGGAGACCCAGTACTTC; CDR3aa: CASSESLGGMETQYF
v_gene: TRBV1; j_gene: TRBJ2-1; abundance: .; d_gene: .; CDR3nt: TGCACCAGCAGCCAAGACGGGGCGGGATCCTCCTACAATGAGCAGTTCTTC; CDR3aa: CTSSQDGAGSSYNEQFF
v_gene: TRBV28; j_gene: TRBJ2-3; abundance: .; d_gene: .; CDR3nt: TGTGCCAGCAGGGCCCCTAGCACAGATACGCAGTATTTT; CDR3aa: CASRAPSTDTQYF
v_gene: TRBV6-6; j_gene: TRBJ2-7; abundance: few; d_gene: .; CDR3nt: TGTGCCAGCAGTTTGGGGGCGAGAGAGCAGTACTTC; CDR3aa: CASSLGAREQYF
v_gene: TRBV14; j_gene: TRBJ2-7; abundance: .; d_gene: TRBD1; CDR3nt: TGTGCCAGCAGCTTCGGACAGGGGAACTGGCAGTACTTC; CDR3aa: CASSFGQGNWQYF
v_gene: TRBV5-1; j_gene: TRBJ2-5; abundance: .; d_gene: .; CDR3nt: TGCGCCAGCAGCTCCGGTCGGGTGAAACAAGAGACCCAGTACTTC; CDR3aa: CASSSGRVKQETQYF
v_gene: TRBV5-1; j_gene: TRBJ1-2; abundance: .; d_gene: .; CDR3nt: TGCGCCAGCGCTCCGGAGAACTATGGCTACACCTTC; CDR3aa: CASAPENYGYTF
v_gene: TRBV11-3; j_gene: TRBJ2-3; abundance: few; d_gene: .; CDR3nt: TGTGCCAGCAGCCAGGGGGCTAGCGGGGACACAGATACGCAGTATTTT; CDR3aa: CASSQGASGDTDTQYF
v_gene: TRBV7-9; j_gene: TRBJ1-2; abundance: once; d_gene: TRBD1; CDR3nt: TGTGCCAGCAGCCACCCCTCCAGGGGGCCGGGGAACTATGGCTACACCTTC; CDR3aa: CASSHPSRGPGNYGYTF
v_gene: TRBV10-3; j_gene: TRBJ2-5; abundance: .; d_gene: .; CDR3nt: TGTGCCATCAGGGGGACTCAGGAGACCCAGTACTTC; CDR3aa: CAIRGTQETQYF
v_gene: TRBV28; j_gene: TRBJ1-1; abundance: .; d_gene: .; CDR3nt: TGTGCCAGCAGATCAGCCGAACAGGGCTTCAGCACTGAAGCTTTCTTT; CDR3aa: CASRSAEQGFSTEAFF
v_gene: TRBV7-3; j_gene: TRBJ1-1; abundance: few; d_gene: .; CDR3nt: TGCGCCAGCAGCCCAAGGGCCAGGGTAGAGGACACTGAAGCTTTCTTT; CDR3aa: CASSPRARVEDTEAFF
v_gene: TRBV30; j_gene: TRBJ2-1; abundance: .; d_gene: TRBD2; CDR3nt: TGTGCCAGGACACTAGCGGGAGGGAGCTCCTACAATGAGCAGTTCTTC; CDR3aa: CARTLAGGSSYNEQFF
v_gene: TRBV29-1; j_gene: TRBJ1-2; abundance: .; d_gene: .; CDR3nt: TGCAGCGTTGAAGAACAGACATCGGAAGGCTACACCTTC; CDR3aa: CSVEEQTSEGYTF
v_gene: TRBV2; j_gene: TRBJ2-2; abundance: .; d_gene: .; CDR3nt: TGTGCCAGCAGTGGGCAGGTTGTATACGCCGGGGAGCTGTTTTTT; CDR3aa: CASSGQVVYAGELFF
v_gene: TRBV9; j_gene: TRBJ1-1; abundance: .; d_gene: TRBD1; CDR3nt: TGTGCCAGCAGCCCTGGGACAGGGCGCCGGAACACTGAAGCTTTCTTT; CDR3aa: CASSPGTGRRNTEAFF
v_gene: TRBV11-2; j_gene: TRBJ2-3; abundance: .; d_gene: TRBD1; CDR3nt: TGTGCCAGCAGCTCTCGGACAGGGGGGTACGATACGCAGTATTTT; CDR3aa: CASSSRTGGYDTQYF